Here is one T cell receptor (beta chain) with its context. This sample is drawn from a study of blood T cell repertoires in COVID-19. Germline V gene sequence: CDR1 MNHEY, CDR2 SVGAGI. The length of the CDR3 is 13 residues. V was shortened by 5 bases and J by 9 bases, with 11 bases between the two germline ends. Some clones are missing from TCRdb's copy, which holds only in-frame ones; the method was immunoSEQ multiplex PCR. This sample carries tens of thousands of clones, around 79% of them seen once, and the ten largest clones take less than 35%. Input material: peripheral blood. The receptor's source is a human donor in a cohort sampled during active COVID-19. The genes are TRBV6-5 and TRBJ1-6; no clear D. CDR3 sequence reads: CASSSGVASPLHF. The CDR3 DNA reads TGTGCCAGCAGTAGCGGGGTTGCTTCACCCCTCCACTTT.